This TCR beta chain was recovered during a study of cytomegalovirus exposure and HLA in healthy donors. PCR was performed using 60 Vbeta and 13 Jbeta primers. TCRdb's copy holds only in-frame clones and misses some; the assay was immunoSEQ multiplex PCR. The table shows about 100,000 clones, with roughly 75% occurring only once. There are 14 residues in the CDR3. Trimming shortened V by 3 bases and J by 0 bases, and 8 bases separated the two germline ends. The germline CDR1 and CDR2 sequences are MGHRA and YSYEKL. The specimen was PBMCs. The V and J genes are TRBV4-1 and TRBJ1-1; the D is unclear. The TCR was taken from a woman younger than 35 in good health and CMV-seropositive. CDR3 protein: CASSHLQMNTEAFF. CDR3 bases: TGCGCCAGCAGCCATCTACAGATGAACACTGAAGCTTTCTTT.